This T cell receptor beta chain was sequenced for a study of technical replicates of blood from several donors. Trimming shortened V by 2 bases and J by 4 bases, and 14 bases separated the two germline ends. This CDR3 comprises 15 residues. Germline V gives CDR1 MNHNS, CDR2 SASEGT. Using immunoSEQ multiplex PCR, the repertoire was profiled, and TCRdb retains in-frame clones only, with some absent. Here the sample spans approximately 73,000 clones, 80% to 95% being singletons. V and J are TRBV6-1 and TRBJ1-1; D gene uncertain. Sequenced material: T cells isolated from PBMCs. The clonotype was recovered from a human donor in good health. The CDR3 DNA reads TGTGCCAGCAGTGAAAAGAGGTTAGGAGGCACTGAAGCTTTCTTT. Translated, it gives CASSEKRLGGTEAFF.